Following are 23 T cell receptor beta chains from one sample sequenced in a study of cytomegalovirus exposure and HLA in healthy donors. PCR amplification relied on 60 Vbeta primers (plus 13 Jbeta primers). Repertoires were generated with immunoSEQ multiplex PCR, while TCRdb's copy carries only in-frame clones and drops some. Altogether about 180,000 clones are present, under 85% being singletons, with the ten largest covering 2.9%. What was sequenced was PBMCs. The receptors stem from a male donor in good health and CMV-seronegative.

There are a few counts of this clone. Other DNA sequences in the sample encode the same CDR3. This chain joins TRBV5-1 and TRBJ1-1, with 8 bases that match TRBD1. Germline trimming cut 4 bases from V and 6 bases from J; bases unmatched to any gene: 5. CDR1 is SGHRS and CDR2 is YFSETQ in the germline V gene. The CDR3 totals 13 residues. The CDR3 protein is CASSPGQGAEAFF. The CDR3 bases are TGCGCCAGCAGCCCAGGACAGGGCGCTGAAGCTTTCTTT.

V is TRBV19 and J is TRBJ1-5; possible D gene TRBD1, 5 bases. V lost 5 bases and J 6 bases, leaving 11 bases between the germline ends. This CDR3 spans 13 amino acids. From germline, CDR1 is LNHDA and CDR2 SQIVND (reference sequence). CDR3: CASSEGEGQPQHF. In DNA, the CDR3 is TGTGCCAGTAGTGAAGGGGAGGGTCAGCCCCAGCATTTT.

The V and J genes are TRBV15 and TRBJ1-3; D call uncertain. The CDR3 covers 16 residues. The V gene lost 0 bases and the J gene lost 0 bases, with 9 bases spanning the gap. The germline V gene encodes CDR1 LNHNV and CDR2 YYDKDF (reference sequence). The DNA of the CDR3 is TGTGCCACCAGCAGAGATTTACAGAGCTCTGGAAACACCATATATTTT. Its translation is CATSRDLQSSGNTIYF.

Turning to this clone: This sample also contains other DNA sequences that code for the same CDR3. The chain has TRBV30 and TRBJ1-1; D may be TRBD1 (6 bases). V was cut by 2 bases and J by 2 bases, with 12 bases left in between. Germline V gives CDR1 GTSNPN, CDR2 SVGIG (reference sequence). The CDR3 is made up of 14 amino acids. The CDR3 spells CAWSSGQTNTEAFF. The CDR3 coding sequence is TGTGCCTGGAGTTCCGGACAGACAAACACTGAAGCTTTCTTT.

This clone was observed a few times. The V call is TRBV28, the J call TRBJ2-2; D is unresolved. Trimming pared 5 bases from V and 4 bases from J, leaving 20 bases between. CDR1 is MDHEN and CDR2 is SYDVKM in the germline V gene. The CDR3 sequence is 17 residues long. This CDR3 reads CASSTTPIAVLTGELFF. Written as DNA, the CDR3 is TGTGCCAGCAGTACCACCCCTATTGCGGTCCTCACCGGGGAGCTGTTTTTT. Based on the CDR3 plus reference TRBV28 and TRBJ2-2, the full variable domain is DVKVTQSSRYLVKRTGEKVFLECVQDMDHENMFWYRQDPGLGLRLIYFSYDVKMKEKGDIPEGYSVSREKKERFSLILESASTNQTSMYLCASSTTPIAVLTGELFFGEGSRLTVL.

The chain uses TRBV5-1 and TRBJ2-7, with D possibly matching TRBD2 (6 bases). Trimming cost V 1 base and J 3 bases, with 8 bases left between them. In germline, CDR1 is SGHRS, CDR2 YFSETQ. The CDR3 has 13 residues. The chain's CDR3 is CASSLLRGYEQYF. CDR3 nucleotides: TGCGCCAGCAGCTTGTTGCGGGGCTACGAGCAGTACTTC.

The chain combines TRBV7-2 with TRBJ2-4, with 8 bases that match TRBD2. Trimming took 2 bases from V and 0 from J; bases not matched to a gene: 6. This CDR3 spans 17 amino acids. From germline, CDR1 is SGHTA and CDR2 FQGNSA. CDR3 in amino acids: CASSLRNSGVAKNIQYF. Here the CDR3 DNA reads TGTGCCAGCAGCTTACGCAATAGCGGGGTAGCCAAAAACATTCAGTACTTC.

The sample holds one count of this clone. The rearrangement uses TRBV2 and TRBJ1-4, with TRBD1 identical over 8 bases. Germline V lookup: CDR1 SNHLY, CDR2 FYNNEI. The CDR3 sequence is 15 residues long. J was trimmed by 8 bases and V by 6 bases; bases with no gene match: 11. The CDR3 coding sequence is TGTGCCAGCAGAGCAGGGGGCAGGATTGGAGAAAAACTGTTTTTT. It encodes CASRAGGRIGEKLFF.

This clone has just a few counts. The chain is built from TRBV7-3 and TRBJ2-1; tentative D call: TRBD2 (6 bases). Germline CDR1 SGHTA, CDR2 FQGTGA. The CDR3 loop spans 13 amino acids. Trimming removed 5 bases from V and 8 bases from J, with 13 bases in between. The chain's CDR3 is CASSIPGGDEQFF. CDR3 DNA: TGTGCCAGCAGCATTCCCGGGGGAGATGAGCAGTTCTTC.

This clone has a single count. The chain has TRBV5-1 and TRBJ1-1; D perhaps matches TRBD1 (5 bases). Germline V gives CDR1 SGHRS, CDR2 YFSETQ. The CDR3 totals 15 residues. The ends were cut back, 4 bases at V and 2 bases at J, with 15 bases in the middle. The CDR3 protein is CASSQTGVTNTEAFF. Here the CDR3 DNA reads TGCGCCAGCAGCCAAACGGGGGTTACCAACACTGAAGCTTTCTTT.

V gene TRBV27 combines with J gene TRBJ1-6; D is undetermined. This CDR3 comprises 13 residues. Germline-derived CDR1 and CDR2 are MNHEY and SMNVEV (reference sequence). V was pared by 7 bases and J by 8 bases, with 12 bases between. The CDR3 region is CASNARRDSPLHF. In DNA, the CDR3 is TGTGCCAGCAACGCTAGAAGAGATTCACCCCTCCACTTT.

This clone was observed once. This chain links TRBV19 with TRBJ1-4; 9 bases fit TRBD1. This CDR3 has 14 residues. V lost 7 bases and J lost 8; bases outside the gene matches: 8. From germline, CDR1 is LNHDA and CDR2 SQIVND (reference sequence). The CDR3 protein is CASKPDRGREKLFF. CDR3 DNA: TGTGCCAGTAAACCGGACAGGGGAAGAGAAAAACTGTTTTTT.

This clone was counted between two and nine times. V is TRBV19 and J is TRBJ2-1; possible D gene TRBD1, 5 bases. The CDR3 spans 19 residues. Trimming removed 5 bases at V and 0 bases at J, with 23 bases between. The germline gives CDR1 LNHDA, CDR2 SQIVND (reference sequence). CDR3 protein: CASSGDRAWARSSYNEQFF. CDR3 DNA: TGTGCCAGTAGTGGAGACAGAGCGTGGGCCCGGAGCTCCTACAATGAGCAGTTCTTC.

Concerning this clone itself: Other DNA sequences from this sample encode an identical CDR3 as well. The chain is built from TRBV30 and TRBJ2-3, with TRBD2 matching over 7 bases. There are 12 residues in the CDR3. The trim removed 2 bases at V and 10 bases at J, leaving 6 bases unmatched. Germline CDR1 reads GTSNPN; CDR2 reads SVGIG (reference sequence). The CDR3 nucleotides read TGTGCCTGGAGTTTAGGGGCGGGAGCGCAGTATTTT. Protein: CAWSLGAGAQYF.

V usage is TRBV5-1 and J usage is TRBJ2-7, with 7 bases fitting TRBD2. The CDR3 length is 12 residues. With V trimmed by 8 bases and J by 3 bases, 5 bases remained unmatched. Germline CDR1 is SGHRS and CDR2 is YFSETQ. The CDR3 sequence is CARGRVIYEQYF. The CDR3 DNA is TGCGCCAGAGGGAGGGTAATCTACGAGCAGTACTTC. The full variable domain, its missing parts supplied by reference TRBV5-1 and TRBJ2-7, is KAGVTQTPRYLIKTRGQQVTLSCSPISGHRSVSWYQQTPGQGLQFLFEYFSETQRNKGNFPGRFSGRQFSNSRSEMNVSTLELGDSALYLCARGRVIYEQYFGPGTRLTVT.

This chain connects TRBV20-1 to TRBJ1-4; TRBD1 is a possible D gene (5 bases). The CDR3 consists of 11 residues. Germline V gene lookup returns CDR1 DFQATT and CDR2 SNEGSKA (reference sequence). Trimming stripped 6 bases from V and 10 bases from J, with 12 bases between. This CDR3 reads CSAYQGGKLFF. CDR3 nucleotide sequence: TGCAGTGCCTACCAGGGAGGAAAACTGTTTTTT.

The V call is TRBV28, the J call TRBJ1-5; TRBD1 matches 8 bases. The CDR3 loop spans 15 amino acids. Germline lookup yields CDR1 MDHEN and CDR2 SYDVKM. With V trimmed by 5 bases and J by 12 bases, 15 bases remained unmatched. The CDR3 protein is CASSDRQGRSSSQHF. The DNA of the CDR3 is TGTGCCAGCAGTGACAGACAGGGGCGGAGTAGCAGCCAGCATTTT.

To note about this clone: The same CDR3 also results from other DNA sequences found in this sample. CDR3 loop: CASSVEGAGTEAFF. In DNA, the CDR3 is TGTGCCAGCAGCGTGGAGGGCGCGGGGACTGAAGCTTTCTTT. The rearrangement joins TRBV9 to TRBJ1-1, with D unclear. CDR1 and CDR2 (germline): SGDLS, YYNGEE. V was shortened by 2 bases and J by 5 bases, with 13 bases between the two germline ends. This CDR3 is 14 amino acids long. Together with reference TRBV9 and TRBJ1-1, the CDR3 gives the full variable domain: DSGVTQTPKHLITATGQRVTLRCSPRSGDLSVYWYQQSLDQGLQFLIQYYNGEERAKGNILERFSAQQFPDLHSELNLSSLELGDSALYFCASSVEGAGTEAFFGQGTRLTVV.

The chain combines TRBV5-4 with TRBJ1-3; no reliable D call. V shed 1 base and J shed 8 bases, with 4 bases lying between them. CDR3 length: 11 amino acids. From germline, CDR1 is SGHNT and CDR2 YYREEE (reference sequence). The CDR3 spells CASSLLDTIYF. CDR3 nucleotide sequence: TGTGCCAGCAGCTTGTTAGACACCATATATTTT.

This sequence joins TRBV19 and TRBJ2-3, with D unresolved. Trimming removed 2 bases from V and 9 bases from J, with 12 bases in between. This CDR3 comprises 13 residues. Germline CDR1 reads LNHDA; CDR2 reads SQIVND (reference sequence). CDR3 coding DNA: TGTGCCAGTAGTATAAGCACTCTTGAGACGCAGTATTTT. This translates into CASSISTLETQYF.

This clone was seen a single time. The chain employs TRBV9 and TRBJ2-1; the match to TRBD2 covers 12 bases. The germline gives CDR1 SGDLS, CDR2 YYNGEE. Trimming cost V 4 bases and J 9 bases; bases outside gene matches: 5. This CDR3 is 14 amino acids long. CDR3 DNA: TGTGCCAGCAGCCTAGCGGGAGGGCCCGGTGAGCAGTTCTTC. Its protein is CASSLAGGPGEQFF.

V gene TRBV18 combines with J gene TRBJ2-4; 8 bases align to TRBD1. CDR3 length equals 14 residues. Trimming removed 7 bases from V and 8 bases from J; junction bases left unmatched: 10. Germline loops: CDR1 KGHSH, CDR2 LQKENI. As DNA, the CDR3 is TGTGCCAGCTGGGCGACAGGGGTGGGAGACATTCAGTACTTC. It encodes CASWATGVGDIQYF.

The gene calls are TRBV10-3 and TRBJ2-7; 10 bases line up with TRBD2. Losses at the gene ends were 8 bases for V and 3 bases for J; bases not matched to a gene: 4. The CDR3 loop spans 13 amino acids. The germline V gene encodes CDR1 ENHRY and CDR2 SYGVKD. The CDR3, as DNA: TGTGCCATCCGGGGACTAGCGAACTACGAGCAGTACTTC. This encodes CAIRGLANYEQYF.